This T cell receptor (beta chain) emerged from a study of T cell responses to AZD1222 COVID-19 vaccine. About the research overall: Second-dose recipients at about 4 or about 12 weeks were treated as one pooled group.

This CDR3 has 16 residues. Germline V CDR1 and CDR2: LNHDA, SQIVND (reference sequence). V dropped 1 base and J dropped 3 bases, with 15 bases sitting between them. Only in-frame clones appear in the TCRdb table, and some are missing; sequencing was by immunoSEQ multiplex PCR. The profile shows about 50,000 clones, around nine tenths of them singletons. The chain has TRBV19 and TRBJ1-1; D is possibly TRBD1 (6 bases). Sequences were derived from peripheral blood, sampled on day 0 of AZD1222 vaccination. This sequence originates from an adult in good health. The CDR3, as DNA: TGTGCCAGTAGTATAGGAAGGACAGCTTTCGACACTGAAGCTTTCTTT. Translating gives CASSIGRTAFDTEAFF.